Described below is a single TCR beta chain sequence and its context. Its specificity is unknown. The record originates from a study of blood T cells in healthy people across ages. Trimming took 5 bases from V and 4 from J, leaving 19 bases between them. This CDR3 has 16 residues. Germline CDR1 and CDR2: MNHEY and SMNVEV (reference sequence). Overall study results and limits: A conclusive naive versus antigen-experienced comparison was prevented by the unsorted PBMCs.

Sample-barcoded 5' priming and a J-beta primer mix drove a second PCR of roughly 7 to 11 cycles. Each cDNA molecule received a tag from a template-switch adaptor that had 12 random nucleotides. TCRdb recomputed calls from the 5' RACE reads with MiXCR, one row per CDR3 protein. The data show 1.5 million or so distinct CDR3 sequences, about 42% seen once. The rearrangement joins TRBV27 to TRBJ2-3, with D perhaps matching TRBD2 (7 bases). This TCR derives from a woman between 18 and 29 years old in good health. Sample: blood. CDR3 DNA: TGTGCCAGCAGTAACGAGAGGGGGGGCCTCTCAGATACGCAGTATTTT. Translating it yields CASSNERGGLSDTQYF.